This T cell receptor beta chain was captured in a study of control samples from healthy donors and cancer patients. The ends were cut back, 6 bases at V and 1 base at J, with 13 bases in the middle. Germline CDR1 and CDR2: LNHDA and SQIVND (reference sequence). CDR3 length equals 15 residues. The protocol was immunoSEQ multiplex PCR, while the TCRdb copy is restricted to in-frame clones and leaves out a portion. This sample has approximately 120,000 clones, with about 90% found just once. The chain employs TRBV19 and TRBJ1-5, with D perhaps matching TRBD1 (5 bases). The origin of this receptor is a man aged 60-69 years in good health. The sequenced sample was blood. The CDR3: CASRGDLTSNQPQHF. The CDR3 DNA follows: TGTGCCAGTAGGGGGGACCTTACCAGCAATCAGCCCCAGCATTTT.